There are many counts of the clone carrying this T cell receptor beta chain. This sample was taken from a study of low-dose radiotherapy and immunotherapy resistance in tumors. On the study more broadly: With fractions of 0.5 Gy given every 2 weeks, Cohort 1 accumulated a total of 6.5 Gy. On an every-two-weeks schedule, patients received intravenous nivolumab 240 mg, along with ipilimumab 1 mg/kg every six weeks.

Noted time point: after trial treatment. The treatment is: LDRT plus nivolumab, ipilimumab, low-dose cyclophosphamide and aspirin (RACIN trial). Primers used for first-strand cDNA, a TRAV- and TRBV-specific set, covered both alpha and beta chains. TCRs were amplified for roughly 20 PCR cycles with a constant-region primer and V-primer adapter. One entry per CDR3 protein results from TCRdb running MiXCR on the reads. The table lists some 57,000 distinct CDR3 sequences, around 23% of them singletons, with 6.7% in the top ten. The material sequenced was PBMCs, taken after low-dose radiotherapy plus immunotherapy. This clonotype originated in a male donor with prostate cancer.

The CDR3 spells CASRSDGTPGRYEQFF. The CDR3 DNA reads TGTGCCAGCAGATCAGACGGGACTCCTGGGCGGTATGAGCAGTTCTTC. The chain employs TRBV6-2 or TRBV6-3 and TRBJ2-1, with D perhaps matching TRBD2 (6 bases). The CDR3 totals 16 residues. Germline V CDR1 and CDR2: MNHEY, SVGEGT. V was trimmed by 6 bases and J by 8 bases, leaving 23 bases between them.